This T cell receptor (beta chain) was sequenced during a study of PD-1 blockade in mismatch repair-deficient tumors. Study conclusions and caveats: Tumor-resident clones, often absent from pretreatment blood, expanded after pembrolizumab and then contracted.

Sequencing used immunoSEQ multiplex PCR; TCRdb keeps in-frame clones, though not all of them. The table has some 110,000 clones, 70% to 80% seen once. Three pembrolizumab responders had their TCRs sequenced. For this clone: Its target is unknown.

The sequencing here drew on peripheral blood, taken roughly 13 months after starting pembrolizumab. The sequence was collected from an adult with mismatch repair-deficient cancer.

This CDR3 reads CASSSNRGNEKLFF. CDR3 in DNA: TGTGCCAGCAGCTCTAACAGGGGGAATGAAAAACTGTTTTTT. The chain links TRBV5-6 to TRBJ1-4; TRBD1 agrees at 8 bases. CDR1 SGHDT and CDR2 YYEEEE come from the germline V gene. V dropped 3 bases and J dropped 5; count of bases not matched to a gene: 3. This CDR3 is 14 amino acids long.